Reported below is one T cell receptor beta chain. Its antigen is still unknown. The second PCR ran roughly 7 to 12 cycles with a sample-barcoded 5' primer and J-beta primers. MiXCR was run by TCRdb on the 5' RACE reads, yielding one entry per CDR3 protein. The data show 600,000 to 1,000,000 distinct CDR3 sequences, roughly 60% seen once. The data originate from a study of blood T cells in healthy people across ages. Healthy Caucasian individuals from Russia aged about 6 to 95 served as donors. Trimming removed 2 bases from V and 1 base from J; junction bases left unmatched: 2. CDR3 length: 15 amino acids. The germline V gene encodes CDR1 MGHRA and CDR2 YSYEKL. Study findings and constraints: Getting older went along with TCR beta diversity per million T cells dropping roughly linearly. It was not known whether donors were CMV positive (a possible confounder of expanded clonotype changes). Both naive CD4+ cell counts and diversity were greater in long-lived donors than in aged donors.

J is TRBJ2-5 and V is TRBV4-1, with 9 bases aligning to TRBD2. This TCR was recovered from a man younger than 40 in good health. The sample was blood. This chain's CDR3 is CASSQPGLAQETQYF. DNA for the CDR3: TGCGCCAGCAGCCAACCGGGACTAGCCCAAGAGACCCAGTACTTC.